Following are 16 T cell receptor beta chains from one sample sequenced in a study of long-term antiretroviral therapy in people with HIV. The libraries were made with immunoSEQ v3.0 at survey level. TCRdb keeps only in-frame clones here, not all; method: immunoSEQ multiplex PCR. The profile shows roughly 20,000 clones, roughly 80% of them singletons. This material consisted of unsorted PBMCs, taken 0.2 years after starting antiretroviral therapy. These receptors were taken from a woman aged 40 to 55 with HIV.

The J gene is TRBJ1-5, the V gene TRBV15; D gene ambiguous. The CDR3 has 15 amino acids. Germline values: CDR1 LNHNV, CDR2 YYDKDF (reference sequence). Between the trimmed V and J ends, which lost 6 bases and 0 bases, there was a span of 12 bases. Here the CDR3 DNA reads TGTGCCACCAGTATACAGCCGTATAGCAATCAGCCCCAGCATTTT. It is translated as CATSIQPYSNQPQHF.

The rearrangement uses TRBV30 and TRBJ1-2; D is possibly TRBD1 (6 bases). Germline CDR1 and CDR2: GTSNPN and SVGIG (reference sequence). The CDR3 loop spans 14 amino acids. Trimming left V 0 bases short and J 10 bases short, with 18 bases between. The CDR3 DNA is TGTGCCTGGAGTGTCCCCCCATTACAGGGTCACTACACCTTC. Translated, it gives CAWSVPPLQGHYTF.

This clone has a handful of counts. This chain links TRBV28 with TRBJ1-3; D is ambiguous. Germline V gene data show CDR1 as MDHEN and CDR2 as SYDVKM. V dropped 3 bases and J dropped 0 bases, with 9 bases sitting between them. The CDR3 has 15 amino acids. As DNA, the CDR3 is TGTGCCAGCAGTTTGCGAGATCACTCTGGAAACACCATATATTTT. Translation gives CASSLRDHSGNTIYF.

The genes are TRBV27 and TRBJ2-7, with D maybe TRBD1 (7 bases). The CDR3 contains 12 residues. Trimming left V 6 bases short and J 6 bases short, with 12 bases between. The V gene's germline CDR1 is MNHEY and CDR2 SMNVEV (reference sequence). The CDR3 coding sequence is TGTGCCAGCAGCAACCAGGGGGGCGAGCAGTACTTC. As protein: CASSNQGGEQYF.

The rearrangement uses TRBV27 and TRBJ2-7, with 8 positions matching TRBD1. Trimming cost V 6 bases and J 3 bases; bases outside gene matches: 7. Germline lookup yields CDR1 MNHEY and CDR2 SMNVEV (reference sequence). This CDR3 has 14 residues. The CDR3, as DNA: TGTGCCAGCAGCCACGGACAGGGCGGCTACGAGCAGTACTTC. Residues: CASSHGQGGYEQYF.

The chain combines TRBV7-9 with TRBJ1-2; no clear D gene. Trimming cost V 5 bases and J 3 bases, with 10 bases left between them. CDR3 length equals 13 residues. Germline V gene sequence: CDR1 SEHNR, CDR2 FQNEAQ (reference sequence). The CDR3 reads CASSPGGYYGYTF. The CDR3, as DNA: TGTGCCAGCAGCCCCGGAGGGTACTATGGCTACACCTTC.

This chain uses TRBV30 with TRBJ1-6; 9 nucleotides align to TRBD1. J was trimmed by 7 bases and V by 3 bases; bases with no gene match: 7. CDR3 size: 15 residues. Germline assignment: CDR1 GTSNPN and CDR2 SVGIG (reference sequence). The CDR3 sequence is CAWSPGTGRNSPLHF. CDR3 nucleotides: TGTGCCTGGAGCCCCGGGACAGGGAGGAATTCACCCCTCCACTTT.

This sequence joins TRBV7-9 and TRBJ2-6, with 7 bases matching TRBD1. V trimming: 5 bases; J trimming: 0 bases; junction bases outside the gene matches: 7. CDR1 is SEHNR, CDR2 FQNEAQ, per germline (reference sequence). The CDR3 sequence is 17 residues long. CDR3 DNA: TGTGCCAGCAGCCGCGTTAGGGGGCGCTCTGGGGCCAACGTCCTGACTTTC. It translates to CASSRVRGRSGANVLTF.

The chain carries TRBV6-5 and TRBJ2-7, with a weak D call TRBD1 (6 bases). Per the germline V gene, CDR1 is MNHEY and CDR2 is SVGAGI. Trimming removed 5 bases at V and 3 bases at J, with 14 bases between. The CDR3 contains 14 residues. The CDR3 sequence: CASSPSGHYYEQYF. The CDR3 DNA reads as TGTGCCAGCAGTCCCTCGGGACACTACTACGAGCAGTACTTC.

This clone appeared once. The J gene is TRBJ2-5, the V gene TRBV5-1; 10 bases are a match to TRBD1. V lost 4 bases, J lost 5 bases, and 8 bases stayed unmatched. The CDR3 has 15 amino acids. CDR1 is SGHRS and CDR2 is YFSETQ in the germline V gene. The CDR3 region is CASSPGRTGGETQYF. The CDR3 DNA reads as TGCGCCAGCAGCCCAGGCAGGACAGGGGGTGAGACCCAGTACTTC.

CDR3 in amino acids: CASSLTGNLNQPQHF. The CDR3 DNA sequence: TGTGCCAGCAGTTTAACCGGGAACCTCAATCAGCCCCAGCATTTT. The rearrangement uses TRBV27 and TRBJ1-5; the D is unclear. Germline V gene sequence: CDR1 MNHEY, CDR2 SMNVEV (reference sequence). V was cut by 2 bases and J by 3 bases, with 11 bases left in between. This CDR3 spans 15 amino acids.

The chain is built from TRBV6-6 and TRBJ2-3; the D is unclear. Germline-derived CDR1 and CDR2 are MNHNY and SVGAGI (reference sequence). With 8 bases removed from V and 1 base from J, the gap between germline ends came to 7 bases. This CDR3 spans 12 amino acids. DNA for the CDR3: TGTGCCAGCCATGAAGGCACAGATACGCAGTATTTT. Amino acids: CASHEGTDTQYF.

V usage is TRBV19 and J usage is TRBJ1-5; the D is unclear. CDR3 length: 15 amino acids. CDR1 and CDR2 (germline): LNHDA, SQIVND (reference sequence). Trimming pared 5 bases from V and 2 bases from J, leaving 13 bases between. The CDR3 region has the DNA TGTGCCAGTAGTCCAGTCTCGGGCGGCAATCAGCCCCAGCATTTT. It yields the protein CASSPVSGGNQPQHF.

The gene calls are TRBV7-9 and TRBJ1-4, with D unresolved. CDR3 length: 16 amino acids. Germline V lookup: CDR1 SEHNR, CDR2 FQNEAQ (reference sequence). Trimming removed 2 bases at V and 3 bases at J, with 13 bases between. The CDR3 is CASSLFVGESNEKLFF. The CDR3 bases are TGTGCCAGCAGCTTATTCGTCGGGGAGTCTAATGAAAAACTGTTTTTT.

The chain has TRBV5-4 and TRBJ2-4; D might be TRBD2 (6 bases). Germline V gene sequence: CDR1 SGHNT, CDR2 YYREEE (reference sequence). CDR3 length: 16 amino acids. Trimming removed 0 bases from V and 0 bases from J, with 10 bases in between. As DNA, the CDR3 is TGTGCCAGCAGCTTGGGAGGGGACTTAGCCAAAAACATTCAGTACTTC. It codes for CASSLGGDLAKNIQYF.

By share of the sample, this clone is medium-sized. Written as DNA, the CDR3 is TGTGCCAGTAGCCCCCAACAGGGGATGAACACCGGGGAGCTGTTTTTT. Amino acids: CASSPQQGMNTGELFF. This chain connects TRBV19 to TRBJ2-2, with TRBD1 matching over 7 bases. The length of the CDR3 is 16 residues. V was pared by 6 bases and J by 1 base, with 8 bases of the junction left unmatched. CDR1 and CDR2 from the germline V gene are LNHDA and SQIVND (reference sequence). Using reference TRBV19 and TRBJ2-2 for the parts outside the CDR3, the full variable domain is DGGITQSPKYLFRKEGQNVTLSCEQNLNHDAMYWYRQDPGQGLRLIYYSQIVNDFQKGDIAEGYSVSREKKESFPLTVTSAQKNPTAFYLCASSPQQGMNTGELFFGEGSRLTVL.